This entry concerns a single T cell receptor beta chain. This clonotype was picked up many times. The antigen it binds to is not known. There are no base qualities to consult, and no much larger clone falls within one base. The germline V gene specifies SGHVS as CDR1 and FNYEAQ as CDR2. The CDR3 runs 19 amino acids, cysteine and phenylalanine included. The DNA shown is the 57-base CDR3, in frame from base 1. Trimming takes 0 bases off V and 2 bases off J; junction bases not matched to a gene: 12. This specimen belongs to a study of CD8+CD57+ T cells in acquired aplastic anemia (dated by TCRdb to 2016 to 2019). Describing the broader study: DNA extracted from sorted CD4+ and CD8+ cells had a mean of around 3 ug, with a range of about 0.18 to 27.4 ug. CD8+CD57+ expansion was defined as a frequency above the mean frequency observed in healthy subjects. The research as a whole found: Roughly 29 CD8+ CDR3 sequences were found in both patients and controls but appeared to be highly expressed in patients and within the immunodominant clones of the patients. CD8+ Simpson's diversity did not differ significantly between patients and healthy controls (P=0.060).

Genomic DNA was used as template for profiling of TCR beta VDJ combinations and CDR3 sequences. TCR repertoire sequencing was run on an Illumina HiSeq 2000. On the authors' methods: Repertoire assessment relied on Simpson's diversity index, CDR3 size and DJ length profiles, and TRBV/TRBJ rearrangement plots. The most abundant DNA sequence in the deep sequencing data was taken as the immunodominant clone. CDR3 amino acid sequences were screened for sharing across subjects and were compared with published repertoires and the VDJdb database. The public sequencing data were trimmed at Q25 with fastp and processed into clonotypes with MiXCR by TCRdb, which kept only in-frame beta chains. Each record represents a unique CDR3 protein, reported with the most common genes and DNA among its rows. These V and J calls are TCRdb output, not the study's own analysis. Recorded for this sample are 170,000 or so distinct CDR3 sequences; around 48% of them occurred a single time. More than 30% of the sample comes from the top ten.

The patients picked for sequencing were ones in whom flow cytometry had shown an expansion of CD8+CD57+ cells. Every patient had a diagnosis of severe acquired aplastic anemia based on International Study of Aplastic Anemia and Agranulocytosis and Camitta criteria. No patient had received any therapy when blood was sampled. The study deep-sequenced TCR repertoires of sorted CD4+ and CD8+ blood T cells from severe aplastic anemia patients and healthy subjects. Patients were enrolled under clinicaltrials.gov protocols 00001620, 01623167, 00001397, 00071045, 00081523 and 00961064 in the USA. Ficoll-Paque density gradient centrifugation was used to isolate peripheral blood mononuclear cells. Before DNA was extracted, CD4+ and CD8+ T cells were sorted using either FACS or magnetic beads.

The TCR comes from a human donor with aplastic anemia. The specimen was sorted CD4+, CD8+, or CD8+CD57+ T cells (not recorded which) from PBMCs. The chain couples TRBV7-6 to TRBJ2-1, with 8 junctional bases fitting TRBD2. The nucleotide sequence is given as TGTGCCAGCAGCTTAGCATCATTGTTGCTAGCGGGTACCTACAATGAGCAGTTCTTC. It codes for CASSLASLLLAGTYNEQFF.